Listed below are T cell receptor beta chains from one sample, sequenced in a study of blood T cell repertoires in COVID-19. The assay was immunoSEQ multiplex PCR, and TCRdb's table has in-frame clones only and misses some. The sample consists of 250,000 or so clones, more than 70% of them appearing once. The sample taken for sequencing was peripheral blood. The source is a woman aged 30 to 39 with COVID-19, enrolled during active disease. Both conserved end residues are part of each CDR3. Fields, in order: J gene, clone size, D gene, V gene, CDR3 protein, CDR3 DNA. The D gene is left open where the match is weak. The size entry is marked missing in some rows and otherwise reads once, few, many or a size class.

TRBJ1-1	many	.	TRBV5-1	CASSLAGLSNTEAFF	TGCGCCAGCAGCTTAGCGGGACTCTCGAACACTGAAGCTTTCTTT
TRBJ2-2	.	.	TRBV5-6	CASSLSEAGELFF	TGTGCCAGCAGCTTATCAGAGGCCGGGGAGCTGTTTTTT
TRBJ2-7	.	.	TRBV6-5	CASSRRHHYEQYF	TGTGCCAGCTCTAGACGGCACCACTACGAGCAGTACTTC
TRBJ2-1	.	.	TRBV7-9	CASSARQTSKYNEQFF	TGTGCCAGCAGCGCCCGACAGACCTCAAAATACAATGAGCAGTTCTTC
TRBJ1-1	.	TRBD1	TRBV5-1	CASSITPGGTEAFF	TGCGCCAGCAGCATCACCCCAGGGGGCACTGAAGCTTTCTTT
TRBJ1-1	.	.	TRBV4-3	CASSQGEGLGSTEAFF	TGCGCCAGCAGCCAAGGGGAGGGTTTGGGAAGCACTGAAGCTTTCTTT
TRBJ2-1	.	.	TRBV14	CASSQLTARGGEQFF	TGTGCCAGCAGCCAACTGACAGCCCGCGGGGGCGAGCAGTTCTTC
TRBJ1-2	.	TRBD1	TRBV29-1	CSVEKTGNNGYTF	TGCAGCGTTGAAAAGACAGGGAATAATGGCTACACCTTC
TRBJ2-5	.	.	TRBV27	CASSLNAGVETQYF	TGTGCCAGCAGTTTAAATGCAGGGGTGGAGACCCAGTACTTC
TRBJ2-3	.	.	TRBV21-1	CASSKGIAGATDTQYF	TGTGCCAGCAGCAAAGGTATAGCGGGGGCCACAGATACGCAGTATTTT
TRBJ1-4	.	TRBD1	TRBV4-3	CASSQGWTGYMSKLFF	TGCGCCAGCAGCCAAGGGTGGACAGGGTATATGTCAAAACTGTTTTTT
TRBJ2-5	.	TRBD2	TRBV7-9	CASSLDFGLAGERETQYF	TGTGCCAGCAGCTTAGATTTCGGACTAGCGGGGGAAAGGGAGACCCAGTACTTC
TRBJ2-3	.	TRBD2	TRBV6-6	CASSPAGTSATDTQYF	TGTGCCAGCAGCCCCGCCGGGACTAGCGCCACAGATACGCAGTATTTT
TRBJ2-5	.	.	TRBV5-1	CASSGPTSQETQYF	TGCGCCAGCAGCGGGCCTACCTCCCAAGAGACCCAGTACTTC
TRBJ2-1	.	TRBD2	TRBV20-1	CSASAAGGYNEQFF	TGCAGTGCTAGTGCGGCGGGGGGATACAATGAGCAGTTCTTC
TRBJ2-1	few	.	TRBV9	CASSVIDRSSYNEQFF	TGTGCCAGCAGCGTAATAGACAGGAGCTCCTACAATGAGCAGTTCTTC
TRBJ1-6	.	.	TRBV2	CASSEFQDSPLHF	TGTGCCAGCAGTGAATTCCAGGATTCACCCCTCCACTTT
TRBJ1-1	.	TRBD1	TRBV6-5	CASTNRGSDTEAFF	TGTGCCAGCACCAACAGGGGTTCGGACACTGAAGCTTTCTTT
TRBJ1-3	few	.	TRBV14	CASSPEIWKGNGNTIYF	TGTGCCAGCAGCCCAGAGATTTGGAAGGGGAATGGAAACACCATATATTTT
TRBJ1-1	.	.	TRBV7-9	CASNPGTQAFF	TGTGCCAGCAACCCCGGGACACAAGCTTTCTTT
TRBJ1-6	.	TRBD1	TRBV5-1	CASSPQGALHNSPLHF	TGCGCCAGCAGCCCCCAGGGGGCGCTCCATAATTCACCCCTCCACTTT
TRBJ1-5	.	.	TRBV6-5	CASARGSNQPQHF	TGTGCCAGCGCAAGAGGAAGCAATCAGCCCCAGCATTTT
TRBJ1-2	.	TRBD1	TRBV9	CASSGPSTGGDGYTF	TGTGCCAGCAGCGGCCCTTCGACAGGGGGCGATGGCTACACCTTC
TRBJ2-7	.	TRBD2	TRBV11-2	CASSFERGGEREQYF	TGTGCCAGCAGCTTTGAGCGGGGGGGCGAAAGAGAGCAGTACTTC
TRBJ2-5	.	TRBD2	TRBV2	CASSPSTSGRETQYF	TGTGCCAGCAGTCCCTCAACTAGCGGGAGAGAGACCCAGTACTTC
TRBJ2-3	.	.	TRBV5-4	CASSFQGPLSTDTQYF	TGTGCCAGCAGCTTTCAGGGGCCCCTGTCCACAGATACGCAGTATTTT
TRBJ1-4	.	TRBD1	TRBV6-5	CASTSGQGTVELFF	TGTGCCAGCACCTCGGGACAGGGTACAGTAGAACTGTTTTTT
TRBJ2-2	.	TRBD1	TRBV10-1	CASSPTGTGFGGELFF	TGCGCCAGCAGTCCTACCGGGACAGGGTTTGGCGGGGAGCTGTTTTTT
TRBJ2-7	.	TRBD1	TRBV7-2	CASSSWDRGRYEQYF	TGTGCCAGCAGCTCCTGGGACAGGGGTCGCTACGAGCAGTACTTC
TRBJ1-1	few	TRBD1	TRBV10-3	CAISKQIQTGQRNTEAFF	TGTGCCATCAGTAAACAGATCCAGACGGGACAGCGGAACACTGAAGCTTTCTTT
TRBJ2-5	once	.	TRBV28	CASSPDLQETQYF	TGTGCCAGCAGCCCGGACTTACAAGAGACCCAGTACTTC
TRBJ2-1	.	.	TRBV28	CASSLNRVDEQFF	TGTGCCAGCAGTTTAAACAGGGTCGATGAGCAGTTCTTC
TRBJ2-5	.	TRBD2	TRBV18	CASSSGTSGGGTQYF	TGTGCCAGCTCATCCGGGACTAGCGGCGGGGGGACCCAGTACTTC
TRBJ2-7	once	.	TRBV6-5	CASSYLGAHEQYF	TGTGCCAGCAGTTACCTAGGGGCCCACGAGCAGTACTTC
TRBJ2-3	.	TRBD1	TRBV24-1	CATSDRGRGLADTQYF	TGTGCCACCAGTGATAGGGGCAGGGGGCTCGCAGATACGCAGTATTTT
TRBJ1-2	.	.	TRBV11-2	CASSSRQNYGYTF	TGTGCCAGCAGCTCAAGACAGAACTATGGCTACACCTTC
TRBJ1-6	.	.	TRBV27	CASSAGTPNSPLHF	TGTGCCAGCAGTGCCGGGACACCGAATTCACCCCTCCACTTT
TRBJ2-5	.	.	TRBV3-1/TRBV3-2	CASSQVGTLMETQYF	TGTGCCAGCAGCCAAGTGGGGACTTTAATGGAGACCCAGTACTTC
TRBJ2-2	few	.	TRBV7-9	CASSPRTPANTGELFF	TGTGCCAGCAGCCCCCGGACACCAGCGAACACCGGGGAGCTGTTTTTT
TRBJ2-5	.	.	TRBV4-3	CASSQDVSGKETQYF	TGCGCCAGCAGCCAAGATGTTTCGGGGAAAGAGACCCAGTACTTC
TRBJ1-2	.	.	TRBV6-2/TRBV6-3	CASSWRIANYGYTF	TGTGCCAGCAGTTGGAGGATAGCTAACTATGGCTACACCTTC
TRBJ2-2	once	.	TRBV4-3	CASSQGPRGTGELFF	TGCGCCAGCAGCCAAGGACCGCGGGGCACCGGGGAGCTGTTTTTT
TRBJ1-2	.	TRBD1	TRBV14	CASSQLTGSGYTF	TGTGCCAGCAGCCAATTGACAGGGTCTGGCTACACCTTC
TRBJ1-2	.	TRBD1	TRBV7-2	CASSSGTGNYGYTF	TGTGCCAGCAGCTCAGGGACAGGCAACTATGGCTACACCTTC
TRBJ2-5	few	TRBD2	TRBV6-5	CASSQTSGSVETQYF	TGTGCCAGCAGTCAGACTAGCGGGAGTGTAGAGACCCAGTACTTC